The rows below give T cell receptor beta chains drawn from one sample of a study of OX40 agonist ivuxolimab in advanced cancers. Sequencing used immunoSEQ multiplex PCR; TCRdb keeps in-frame clones, though not all of them. The table shows tens of thousands of clones, with 88% occurring only once. The specimen comprised CD4+ or CD8+ T cells sorted from blood, sampled in a trial of the OX40 agonist ivuxolimab. These receptors were taken from an adult with an advanced solid tumor such as melanoma, head and neck, liver or kidney cancer. Both conserved end residues are part of each CDR3. D genes are given only for firm matches. Rows may omit the clone size; those that give it use once, few, many or a size class.

d_gene: -; j_gene: TRBJ1-5; abundance: -; v_gene: TRBV20-1; CDR3nt: TGCAGTGCTACAGACCAGCCCCAGCATTTT; CDR3aa: CSATDQPQHF
d_gene: -; j_gene: TRBJ2-3; abundance: few; v_gene: TRBV11-3; CDR3nt: TGTGCCAGCAGCTTAGCGGCTAGCACAGATACGCAGTATTTT; CDR3aa: CASSLAASTDTQYF
d_gene: TRBD2; j_gene: TRBJ2-7; abundance: -; v_gene: TRBV20-1; CDR3nt: TGCAGTGCTGCCAATTCAGGGCGGGGGAATTTC; CDR3aa: CSAANSGRGNF
d_gene: TRBD2; j_gene: TRBJ2-3; abundance: -; v_gene: TRBV6-6; CDR3nt: TGTGCCAGCAGCGCTCTACTAGCGGGAGACGGAGATACGCAGTATTTT; CDR3aa: CASSALLAGDGDTQYF
d_gene: -; j_gene: TRBJ2-2; abundance: -; v_gene: TRBV14; CDR3nt: TGTGCCAGCAGCCAAATCCGTGCCGGGGAGCTGTTTTTT; CDR3aa: CASSQIRAGELFF
d_gene: TRBD2; j_gene: TRBJ2-4; abundance: -; v_gene: TRBV28; CDR3nt: TGTGCCAGCAGTTTTGGGATGGTGGGAGGGCGTTCCAAAAACATTCAGTACTTC; CDR3aa: CASSFGMVGGRSKNIQYF
d_gene: TRBD1; j_gene: TRBJ1-4; abundance: -; v_gene: TRBV18; CDR3nt: TGTGCCAGCTCGGAAACAGGGGGCGGAGATGAAAAACTGTTTTTT; CDR3aa: CASSETGGGDEKLFF
d_gene: -; j_gene: TRBJ2-1; abundance: -; v_gene: TRBV11-3; CDR3nt: TGTGCCAGCAGCTTAGATCGCTACAATGAGCAGTTCTTC; CDR3aa: CASSLDRYNEQFF
d_gene: -; j_gene: TRBJ2-1; abundance: -; v_gene: TRBV18; CDR3nt: TGTGCCAGCTCACTCAGCCGGACGGCAAACAATGAGCAGTTCTTC; CDR3aa: CASSLSRTANNEQFF
d_gene: -; j_gene: TRBJ2-7; abundance: -; v_gene: TRBV11-3; CDR3nt: TGTGCCAGCAGCCCACCGGGCCTCGGGTTCGAGCAGTACTTC; CDR3aa: CASSPPGLGFEQYF
d_gene: -; j_gene: TRBJ1-6; abundance: -; v_gene: TRBV25-1; CDR3nt: TGTGCCAGCAGTGAATTCGCGGGGACGAGGAATTCACCCCTCCACTTT; CDR3aa: CASSEFAGTRNSPLHF
d_gene: TRBD2; j_gene: TRBJ2-2; abundance: once; v_gene: TRBV11-2; CDR3nt: TGTGCCAGCAGCCCACAATTGGGACTAGCGTGGACCGGGGAGCTGTTTTTT; CDR3aa: CASSPQLGLAWTGELFF
d_gene: -; j_gene: TRBJ1-2; abundance: -; v_gene: TRBV28; CDR3nt: TGTGCCATAGGGCAGGGAGGAGGATTGAACTATGGCTACACCTTC; CDR3aa: CAIGQGGGLNYGYTF
d_gene: TRBD1; j_gene: TRBJ1-5; abundance: -; v_gene: TRBV28; CDR3nt: TGTGCCACGCTACTCCGACAGGGGCTTCAGCCCCAGCATTTT; CDR3aa: CATLLRQGLQPQHF
d_gene: TRBD2; j_gene: TRBJ2-3; abundance: -; v_gene: TRBV7-9; CDR3nt: TGTGCCAGCAGCCAGCAGGGCGGGGGGTACACAGATACGCAGTATTTT; CDR3aa: CASSQQGGGYTDTQYF
d_gene: -; j_gene: TRBJ1-5; abundance: -; v_gene: TRBV6-5; CDR3nt: TGTGCCACCACCCCGGACGGTAGCAATCAGCCCCAGCATTTT; CDR3aa: CATTPDGSNQPQHF
d_gene: -; j_gene: TRBJ1-4; abundance: -; v_gene: TRBV2; CDR3nt: TGTGCCAGCAGTGAGCGGCCGGGAGCTAATGAAAAACTGTTTTTT; CDR3aa: CASSERPGANEKLFF
d_gene: -; j_gene: TRBJ1-5; abundance: -; v_gene: TRBV4-1; CDR3nt: TGCGCCAGCAGCCAAGCCGGGACGCGAGGCAATCAGCCCCAGCATTTT; CDR3aa: CASSQAGTRGNQPQHF
d_gene: -; j_gene: TRBJ1-1; abundance: -; v_gene: TRBV27; CDR3nt: TGTGCCAGCAGTTTCGTCGGGAACACTGAAGCTTTCTTT; CDR3aa: CASSFVGNTEAFF
d_gene: -; j_gene: TRBJ2-5; abundance: -; v_gene: TRBV28; CDR3nt: TGTGCCAGCAGTTTAAGGTGGGAGACCCAGTACTTC; CDR3aa: CASSLRWETQYF
d_gene: -; j_gene: TRBJ2-3; abundance: -; v_gene: TRBV9; CDR3nt: TGTGCCAGCAGCGTAGGGACCGGGGGCACAGATACGCAGTATTTT; CDR3aa: CASSVGTGGTDTQYF
d_gene: -; j_gene: TRBJ2-3; abundance: -; v_gene: TRBV7-9; CDR3nt: TGTGCCAGCAGCTTAGACGGCAGGGATACGCAGTATTTT; CDR3aa: CASSLDGRDTQYF
d_gene: -; j_gene: TRBJ2-3; abundance: -; v_gene: TRBV11-2; CDR3nt: TGTGCCAGCAGCCCCGGACCCAACACAGATACGCAGTATTTT; CDR3aa: CASSPGPNTDTQYF
d_gene: -; j_gene: TRBJ1-1; abundance: -; v_gene: TRBV9; CDR3nt: TGTGCCAGCAGCGTACAGGGGAACACTGAAGCTTTCTTT; CDR3aa: CASSVQGNTEAFF
d_gene: -; j_gene: TRBJ2-1; abundance: -; v_gene: TRBV7-8; CDR3nt: TGTGCCAGCAGCTTAGTCGGGTCCATTTACAATGAGCAGTTCTTC; CDR3aa: CASSLVGSIYNEQFF
d_gene: -; j_gene: TRBJ2-3; abundance: once; v_gene: TRBV6-1; CDR3nt: TGTGCCAGCCGAATCCAGACAGATACGCAGTATTTT; CDR3aa: CASRIQTDTQYF
d_gene: -; j_gene: TRBJ2-5; abundance: -; v_gene: TRBV5-4; CDR3nt: TGTGCCAGCAGCTTTATCCTTCAAGAGACCCAGTACTTC; CDR3aa: CASSFILQETQYF
d_gene: -; j_gene: TRBJ2-3; abundance: -; v_gene: TRBV27; CDR3nt: TGTGCCAGCAGACCCACGAGGGCAGATACGCAGTATTTT; CDR3aa: CASRPTRADTQYF
d_gene: -; j_gene: TRBJ1-4; abundance: -; v_gene: TRBV9; CDR3nt: TGTGCCAGCAGCGTAGGGGGGTTGTCGGCAACTAATGAAAAACTGTTTTTT; CDR3aa: CASSVGGLSATNEKLFF
d_gene: TRBD2; j_gene: TRBJ2-1; abundance: -; v_gene: TRBV19; CDR3nt: TGTGCCAGTAGGACTAGCGCGACAAACAATGAGCAGTTCTTC; CDR3aa: CASRTSATNNEQFF
d_gene: -; j_gene: TRBJ2-7; abundance: -; v_gene: TRBV11-3; CDR3nt: TGTGCCAGCAACCCAAAAGGGACGGCCTACGAGCAGTACTTC; CDR3aa: CASNPKGTAYEQYF
d_gene: TRBD1; j_gene: TRBJ2-2; abundance: -; v_gene: TRBV7-2; CDR3nt: TGTGCCAGCAGCCTTGTACAGGGGGCCGGGGAGCTGTTTTTT; CDR3aa: CASSLVQGAGELFF
d_gene: -; j_gene: TRBJ2-3; abundance: -; v_gene: TRBV5-1; CDR3nt: TGCGCCAGCAGCACGGATGACACAGATACGCAGTATTTT; CDR3aa: CASSTDDTDTQYF
d_gene: TRBD2; j_gene: TRBJ2-5; abundance: -; v_gene: TRBV5-4; CDR3nt: TGTGCCAGCAGCTACCGAGCGGGAGGGGGAGAGACCCAGTACTTC; CDR3aa: CASSYRAGGGETQYF
d_gene: -; j_gene: TRBJ1-3; abundance: -; v_gene: TRBV4-3; CDR3nt: TGCGCCAGCAGCCAAGGTATTAGGAGCTCTGGAAACACCATATATTTT; CDR3aa: CASSQGIRSSGNTIYF
d_gene: -; j_gene: TRBJ1-1; abundance: once; v_gene: TRBV6-5; CDR3nt: TGTGCCAGCAGTCCATCCGGGACGGCGAACACTGAAGCTTTCTTT; CDR3aa: CASSPSGTANTEAFF
d_gene: TRBD2; j_gene: TRBJ2-2; abundance: few; v_gene: TRBV11-3; CDR3nt: TGTGCCAGCAGCTTATTTAGCGGGGCCAACACCGGGGAGCTGTTTTTT; CDR3aa: CASSLFSGANTGELFF
d_gene: TRBD2; j_gene: TRBJ2-1; abundance: -; v_gene: TRBV18; CDR3nt: TGTGCCAGCTCATCAGCGGGGGGCCCCACTATAGAGCAGTTCTTC; CDR3aa: CASSSAGGPTIEQFF
d_gene: -; j_gene: TRBJ1-3; abundance: -; v_gene: TRBV5-4; CDR3nt: TGTGCCAGCAGCTTAGGAGGGACGGGAAACACCATATATTTT; CDR3aa: CASSLGGTGNTIYF
d_gene: TRBD1; j_gene: TRBJ2-3; abundance: -; v_gene: TRBV2; CDR3nt: TGTGCCAGCATCCTGGACAGGGATCGTTCCGGTACGCAGTATTTT; CDR3aa: CASILDRDRSGTQYF
d_gene: TRBD2; j_gene: TRBJ2-3; abundance: -; v_gene: TRBV28; CDR3nt: TGTGCCAGCAGTAACTGGGGGGGAGGCGCAGATACGCAGTATTTT; CDR3aa: CASSNWGGGADTQYF
d_gene: -; j_gene: TRBJ2-3; abundance: -; v_gene: TRBV9; CDR3nt: TGTGCCAGCACCTCGACCCGGTCCGGGACGCAGTATTTT; CDR3aa: CASTSTRSGTQYF
d_gene: -; j_gene: TRBJ1-1; abundance: -; v_gene: TRBV6-1; CDR3nt: TGTGCCAGCAGTGAGAGCCTCACTGAAGCTTTCTTT; CDR3aa: CASSESLTEAFF
d_gene: -; j_gene: TRBJ2-2; abundance: -; v_gene: TRBV6-4; CDR3nt: TGTGCCAGCAGTGAACAGGACAACACCGGGGAGCTGTTTTTT; CDR3aa: CASSEQDNTGELFF
d_gene: -; j_gene: TRBJ1-3; abundance: -; v_gene: TRBV11-3; CDR3nt: TGTGCCAGCAGCTTAGGAGGCGGACAATCCCTCTCTGGAAACACCATATATTTT; CDR3aa: CASSLGGGQSLSGNTIYF
d_gene: -; j_gene: TRBJ2-3; abundance: -; v_gene: TRBV29-1; CDR3nt: TGCAGCGTTGAAGATCCGACGGCTACTAGCACAGATACGCAGTATTTT; CDR3aa: CSVEDPTATSTDTQYF
d_gene: -; j_gene: TRBJ2-3; abundance: -; v_gene: TRBV7-9; CDR3nt: TGTGCCAGCAGCTTAGTCTCTGTGGCAGATACGCAGTATTTT; CDR3aa: CASSLVSVADTQYF
d_gene: -; j_gene: TRBJ1-1; abundance: -; v_gene: TRBV6-1; CDR3nt: TGTGCCAGCAGCTTTCCCAGGACACTATACACTGAAGCTTTCTTT; CDR3aa: CASSFPRTLYTEAFF
d_gene: -; j_gene: TRBJ2-3; abundance: -; v_gene: TRBV28; CDR3nt: TGTGCCAGCAGTAAGAGGCCCGGCCGGACAGATACGCAGTATTTT; CDR3aa: CASSKRPGRTDTQYF
d_gene: -; j_gene: TRBJ2-5; abundance: -; v_gene: TRBV5-1; CDR3nt: TGCGCCAGCAGCTTGGAGGGGGGGCTTGAGGAGACCCAGTACTTC; CDR3aa: CASSLEGGLEETQYF
d_gene: -; j_gene: TRBJ1-5; abundance: -; v_gene: TRBV5-1; CDR3nt: TGCGCCAGCAGTTCGGACAGCTTAAATCAGCCCCAGCATTTT; CDR3aa: CASSSDSLNQPQHF
d_gene: -; j_gene: TRBJ2-3; abundance: -; v_gene: TRBV29-1; CDR3nt: TGCAGCGTTAGTGAGGGATTAGATACGCAGTATTTT; CDR3aa: CSVSEGLDTQYF
d_gene: TRBD1; j_gene: TRBJ1-5; abundance: -; v_gene: TRBV6-1; CDR3nt: TGTGCCAGCAAGCCGGGACAGGTGAATCAGCCCCAGCATTTT; CDR3aa: CASKPGQVNQPQHF
d_gene: -; j_gene: TRBJ2-1; abundance: -; v_gene: TRBV2; CDR3nt: TGTGCCAGCAAGCTTGAGTCAGGGAGCCACAATGAGCAGTTCTTC; CDR3aa: CASKLESGSHNEQFF
d_gene: -; j_gene: TRBJ2-3; abundance: -; v_gene: TRBV7-3; CDR3nt: TGTGCCAGCAGCTTATCTGGAGCACCGCAGTATTTT; CDR3aa: CASSLSGAPQYF